Following are 24 T cell receptor beta chains from one sample sequenced in a study of control samples from healthy donors and cancer patients. Only in-frame clones appear in the TCRdb table, and some are missing; sequencing was by immunoSEQ multiplex PCR. The sample has approximately 140,000 clones; about nine tenths are singletons. The sequenced material came from blood. The source is a man younger than 40 in good health.

The rearrangement links TRBV11-3 to TRBJ2-5; 10 positions agree with TRBD1. CDR3 size: 16 residues. Trimming took 4 bases from V and 5 from J; bases not matched to a gene: 10. Germline V lookup: CDR1 SGHNT, CDR2 YENEEA. CDR3 amino acids: CASSSWLPTGGETQYF. The CDR3 nucleotides are TGTGCCAGCAGCTCCTGGCTCCCGACAGGGGGCGAGACCCAGTACTTC.

The CDR3 spells CAISREPGLAAYNEQFF. In DNA, the CDR3 is TGTGCCATCAGTAGAGAACCGGGACTAGCTGCCTACAATGAGCAGTTCTTC. V gene TRBV10-3 combines with J gene TRBJ2-1; 9 bases map to TRBD2. The V segment lost 5 bases and the J segment 2 bases; nucleotides outside the gene matches: 10. Germline CDR1 and CDR2: ENHRY and SYGVKD. The CDR3 length is 17 residues.

This rearrangement joins TRBV7-6 to TRBJ2-2; unclear D gene. Trimming left V 0 bases short and J 0 bases short, with 5 bases between. CDR1 is SGHVS, CDR2 FNYEAQ, per germline. The CDR3 loop spans 15 amino acids. Here the CDR3 reads CASSLAGSNTGELFF. The DNA of the CDR3 is TGTGCCAGCAGCTTAGCGGGATCGAACACCGGGGAGCTGTTTTTT.

The V call is TRBV18, the J call TRBJ2-7; D unclear. The V end lost 4 bases, the J end lost 2 bases, and 9 bases lay between the germline ends. CDR3 length: 13 amino acids. Germline assignment: CDR1 KGHSH and CDR2 LQKENI. The CDR3 sequence: CASSLLETYEQYF. For the CDR3, the DNA is TGTGCCAGCTCACTTCTAGAAACCTACGAGCAGTACTTC.

The V call is TRBV7-6, the J call TRBJ1-3; tentatively, D is TRBD1 (5 bases). The CDR3 length is 17 residues. From germline, CDR1 is SGHVS and CDR2 FNYEAQ. V was trimmed by 2 bases and J by 1 base, leaving 15 bases between them. CDR3 DNA: TGTGCCAGCAGCTTAATGGTTGGGGCACAGTCTGGAAACACCATATATTTT. Protein: CASSLMVGAQSGNTIYF.

The chain uses TRBV6-4 and TRBJ2-1; D perhaps matches TRBD2 (5 bases). The ends were cut back, 4 bases at V and 0 bases at J, with 10 bases in the middle. The germline gives CDR1 MRHNA, CDR2 SNTAGT. This CDR3 region has 15 residues. The CDR3 DNA is TGTGCCAGCAGTGTGGGAGACCCCTCCTACAATGAGCAGTTCTTC. It codes for CASSVGDPSYNEQFF.

This clone was seen just once. The chain links TRBV6-1 to TRBJ2-3; D is unclear. In germline, CDR1 is MNHNS, CDR2 SASEGT. V dropped 2 bases and J dropped 2 bases, with 8 bases sitting between them. There are 14 residues in the CDR3. CDR3 coding DNA: TGTGCCAGCAGTGAACGGGCCCACACAGATACGCAGTATTTT. Amino acids: CASSERAHTDTQYF.

The chain joins TRBV7-6 to TRBJ2-7; D possibly corresponds to TRBD1 (6 bases). This CDR3 has 17 residues. Looked up from germline, CDR1 is SGHVS and CDR2 is FNYEAQ. The V gene lost 1 base and the J gene lost 5 bases, with 21 bases spanning the gap. The CDR3 spells CASSLGVGRQDFNEQYF. CDR3 DNA: TGTGCCAGCAGCTTAGGTGTGGGGCGACAGGACTTCAACGAGCAGTACTTC.

V usage is TRBV16 and J usage is TRBJ2-1; D is undetermined. CDR3 size: 18 residues. V shed 0 bases and J shed 0 bases, with 15 bases lying between them. In germline, CDR1 is KGHSY, CDR2 FQNENV. The CDR3: CASSQSVGLGDSYNEQFF. The CDR3 DNA follows: TGTGCCAGCAGCCAATCGGTTGGATTGGGTGACTCCTACAATGAGCAGTTCTTC.

V is TRBV15 and J is TRBJ2-1, with a weak D call TRBD1 (5 bases). CDR1 LNHNV and CDR2 YYDKDF come from the germline V gene (reference sequence). With 3 bases removed from V and 3 bases from J, the gap between germline ends came to 27 bases. The CDR3 has 20 amino acids. Here the CDR3 reads CATSSDVPRKSGWYYNEQFF. The CDR3 DNA is TGTGCCACCAGCAGTGACGTTCCACGTAAGTCAGGGTGGTACTACAATGAGCAGTTCTTC.

The J gene is TRBJ1-1, the V gene TRBV2; 8 positions agree with TRBD1. Germline V lookup: CDR1 SNHLY, CDR2 FYNNEI. Trimming at V came to 7 bases and at J to 1 base, leaving 8 bases not matched to a gene. CDR3 size: 15 residues. The CDR3: CASNPIDRGNTEAFF. The DNA for the CDR3 is TGTGCCAGCAATCCGATCGACAGGGGGAACACTGAAGCTTTCTTT.

This clone has a handful of counts. V usage is TRBV7-9 and J usage is TRBJ2-5, with D possibly matching TRBD1 (6 bases). CDR3 size: 16 residues. The ends were cut back, 5 bases at V and 3 bases at J, with 19 bases in the middle. The germline V gene encodes CDR1 SEHNR and CDR2 FQNEAQ (reference sequence). The chain's CDR3 is CASSPPPGHQKETQYF. As DNA, the CDR3 is TGTGCCAGCAGCCCCCCCCCGGGACACCAGAAAGAGACCCAGTACTTC.

CDR3: CSVESPDRKNTEAFF. The CDR3 region has the DNA TGCAGCGTTGAAAGCCCCGATAGAAAGAACACTGAAGCTTTCTTT. The gene calls are TRBV29-1 and TRBJ1-1; D not certain. The ends were cut back, 2 bases at V and 1 base at J, with 14 bases in the middle. The CDR3 extends over 15 amino acids. The V gene's germline CDR1 is SQVTM and CDR2 ANQGSEA.

V and J are TRBV9 and TRBJ2-1, with TRBD1 identical over 8 bases. Losses at the gene ends were 3 bases for V and 3 bases for J; bases not matched to a gene: 5. Germline V gives CDR1 SGDLS, CDR2 YYNGEE. This CDR3 has 15 amino acids. The CDR3 nucleotides read TGTGCCAGCAGCGCGGGGGACAGGATCTACAATGAGCAGTTCTTC. Residues: CASSAGDRIYNEQFF.

The rearrangement links TRBV11-3 to TRBJ2-7; tentatively, D is TRBD1 or TRBD2 (5 bases each). The CDR3 length is 15 residues. Germline values: CDR1 SGHNT, CDR2 YENEEA. Trimming took 6 bases from V and 6 from J, leaving 21 bases between them. CDR3 coding DNA: TGTGCCAGCAGTTTAAGACGGAAGAGGGGTGCCGAGCAGTACTTC. Protein sequence: CASSLRRKRGAEQYF.

This chain links TRBV19 with TRBJ1-6, with 7 bases lining up with TRBD1. V was pared by 7 bases and J by 3 bases, with 3 bases of the junction left unmatched. The germline gives CDR1 LNHDA, CDR2 SQIVND (reference sequence). The CDR3 length is 14 residues. CDR3 protein: CASKGAIYNSPLHF. As DNA, the CDR3 is TGTGCCAGTAAGGGGGCCATCTATAATTCACCCCTCCACTTT. The whole variable domain, filled in from reference TRBV19 and TRBJ1-6, reads DGGITQSPKYLFRKEGQNVTLSCEQNLNHDAMYWYRQDPGQGLRLIYYSQIVNDFQKGDIAEGYSVSREKKESFPLTVTSAQKNPTAFYLCASKGAIYNSPLHFGNGTRLTVT.

The chain uses TRBV20-1 and TRBJ1-5; D unclear. V was cut by 3 bases and J by 5 bases, with 11 bases left in between. Per germline, CDR1 DFQATT and CDR2 SNEGSKA (reference sequence). The CDR3 is 13 amino acids. For the CDR3, the DNA is TGCAGTGCTAGTGGGAGGGCCGATCAGCCCCAGCATTTT. Its protein is CSASGRADQPQHF.

CDR3 loop: CASSPDQMRNEQFF. In DNA, the CDR3 is TGTGCCAGCTCACCAGATCAGATGAGGAATGAGCAGTTCTTC. V gene TRBV18 combines with J gene TRBJ2-1; D not certain. The CDR3 extends over 14 amino acids. Germline V lookup: CDR1 KGHSH, CDR2 LQKENI. V shed 2 bases and J shed 7 bases, with 12 bases lying between them.

The rearrangement joins TRBV27 to TRBJ1-5, with D tentatively TRBD1 (5 bases). From germline, CDR1 is MNHEY and CDR2 SMNVEV (reference sequence). The CDR3 consists of 15 residues. V shed 8 bases and J shed 7 bases, with 21 bases lying between them. CDR3 DNA: TGTGCCAGCGCCCCTGTTGGGGGGTTTATCCAGCCCCAGCATTTT. Amino acids: CASAPVGGFIQPQHF.

CDR3 in amino acids: CASSQPKRGGRDEKLFF. The CDR3 region has the DNA TGCGCCAGCAGCCAGCCCAAGCGGGGGGGCCGGGATGAAAAACTGTTTTTT. The genes are TRBV4-3 and TRBJ1-4, with a weak D call TRBD1 (6 bases). Trimming cost V 3 bases and J 6 bases, with 20 bases left between them. This CDR3 has 17 residues. CDR1 is LGHNA, CDR2 YSLEER, per germline.

The chain uses TRBV4-1 and TRBJ2-2; D not certain. The germline gives CDR1 MGHRA, CDR2 YSYEKL. The CDR3 totals 16 residues. V was trimmed by 1 base and J by 2 bases, leaving 11 bases between them. The CDR3 reads CASSQVSWANTGELFF. CDR3 bases: TGCGCCAGCAGCCAAGTTAGTTGGGCCAACACCGGGGAGCTGTTTTTT.

The chain employs TRBV18 and TRBJ2-7; 9 bases are a match to TRBD1. J was trimmed by 7 bases and V by 6 bases; bases with no gene match: 7. The length of the CDR3 is 13 residues. Germline-derived CDR1 and CDR2 are KGHSH and LQKENI. The CDR3 here is CASSFGQGREQYF. The CDR3 coding sequence is TGTGCCAGCTCCTTCGGACAGGGGAGAGAGCAGTACTTC.

The CDR3, as DNA: TGTGCCACCAGCAAAGGGACCGATTTCACCGGGGAGCTGTTTTTT. Protein: CATSKGTDFTGELFF. V gene TRBV15 combines with J gene TRBJ2-2; D could derive from TRBD1 or TRBD2 (5 bases each). The CDR3 spans 15 residues. V was clipped by 4 bases and J by 4 bases, with 13 bases between them. Germline values: CDR1 LNHNV, CDR2 YYDKDF (reference sequence). Combining the CDR3 with reference TRBV15 and TRBJ2-2 gives the whole variable domain DAMVIQNPRYQVTQFGKPVTLSCSQTLNHNVMYWYQQKSSQAPKLLFHYYDKDFNNEADTPDNFQSRRPNTSFCFLDIRSPGLGDTAMYLCATSKGTDFTGELFFGEGSRLTVL.

The CDR3 sequence: CASSGLTIPYGYTF. The CDR3 DNA sequence: TGTGCCAGCAGCGGATTGACAATACCTTATGGCTACACCTTC. The chain is built from TRBV5-4 and TRBJ1-2; D uncertain. The V gene's germline CDR1 is SGHNT and CDR2 YYREEE (reference sequence). V lost 4 bases to trimming and J lost 5 bases, with 15 bases between them. The length of the CDR3 is 14 residues.